The following is a TCR beta chain sequence with its context. There is no known antigen for this receptor. Base qualities are not provided; no much larger clone lies one nucleotide away. The junction carries 14 bases between V and J, which are trimmed by 3 bases and 4 bases respectively. The CDR3 holds 14 amino acids from the cysteine to the phenylalanine. Kept here is only the CDR3 DNA, which spans 42 bases and is read in frame from base 1. Looking up the germline V gene (reference sequence) yields CDR1 DFQATT and CDR2 SNEGSKA. This sample is part of a study of CD8+CD57+ T cells in acquired aplastic anemia (dated by TCRdb to 2016 to 2019). Broadly, across the study: A mean of around 3.3 ug of DNA, ranging from 0.2 to 27.4 ug, was extracted from sorted CD4+ and CD8+ cells. An average of approximately 10 million reads for CD4+ cells and 11 million to 13 million reads for CD8+ cells was obtained from healthy donor samples. General conclusions and limits of the study: Roughly 29 CD8+ CDR3 sequences were found to be shared between patients and controls, but these sequences appeared to be highly expressed in patients and within the immunodominant clones of the patients. Patients and healthy controls showed no significant difference in CD8+ Simpson's diversity (P=0.060).

Profiling of TCR beta VDJ combinations and CDR3 sequences used genomic DNA as the template. An Illumina HiSeq 2000 was used for TCR repertoire sequencing. The original methods were these. TRBV/TRBJ rearrangement plots, CDR3 size and DJ length profiles, and Simpson's diversity index were used to assess repertoires. The most abundant DNA sequence in the deep sequencing data was defined as the immunodominant clone. CDR3 amino acid sequences were screened for sharing across subjects and compared with published repertoires and the VDJdb database. In TCRdb, the public reads were trimmed at Q25 with fastp and aligned with MiXCR, with productive beta chains retained. Every entry covers one CDR3 protein and lists the most common genes and DNA from its rows. For this entry, the V and J calls and clone size follow TCRdb and not the study's own pipeline. A total of about 100,000 distinct CDR3 sequences appear in this sample, less than 65% of them only once. The ten biggest clones cover under 35% of the sample.

TCR repertoires of sorted CD4+ and CD8+ blood T cells from severe aplastic anemia patients and healthy subjects were deep-sequenced in the study. Ficoll-Paque density gradient centrifugation was used to isolate peripheral blood mononuclear cells. CD4+ and CD8+ T cells were sorted by FACS or magnetic beads before DNA extraction. The chain is assembled from TRBV20-1 and TRBJ2-3; the D gene assignment is perhaps TRBD1 or TRBD2, with each matching 5 bases. The TCR was taken from a human donor in good health, serving as a control. The sequencing input was sorted CD4+, CD8+, or CD8+CD57+ T cells (not recorded which) from PBMCs. The sequenced DNA: TGCAGTGCTAGTTCTATCCCGGGACCAGATACGCAGTATTTT. Translation gives CSASSIPGPDTQYF.